The following is a TCR beta chain sequence with its context. This entry belongs to a study of cytomegalovirus exposure and HLA in healthy donors. Per germline, CDR1 MNHEY and CDR2 SVGAGI. The CDR3 is 13 residues long. V was clipped by 0 bases and J by 6 bases, with 6 bases between them. PCR employed 60 Vbeta and 13 Jbeta primers. The protocol was immunoSEQ multiplex PCR, while the TCRdb copy is restricted to in-frame clones and leaves out a portion. This sample has 130,000 or so clones; roughly 76% occur once, and the top ten carry over 2%. The sequence derives from a man aged 30 to 39 in good health and CMV-seronegative. The gene calls are TRBV6-5 and TRBJ2-1; the D is unclear. Sequences were obtained from PBMCs. CDR3 sequence reads: CASSYSPSNEQFF. DNA of the CDR3: TGTGCCAGCAGTTACTCCCCCTCCAATGAGCAGTTCTTC.